Sequencing of this TCR beta chain was carried out in a study of blood T cell repertoires in COVID-19. This clone has a single count. From germline, CDR1 is SQVTM and CDR2 ANQGSEA. This CDR3 region has 14 residues. J gave up 6 bases and V 3 bases, and 6 bases lay outside the gene matches. Measured with immunoSEQ multiplex PCR; TCRdb has only the in-frame clones, and not every one. The sample records about 39,000 clones, approximately 85% being singletons. J is TRBJ2-3 and V is TRBV29-1; 10 bases agree with TRBD2. What was sequenced was peripheral blood. This sequence originates from a human donor in a cohort sampled during active COVID-19. CDR3 sequence reads: CSVDTSGARDTQYF. The CDR3 DNA reads TGCAGCGTTGACACTAGCGGGGCCCGGGATACGCAGTATTTT.